Below are 4 T cell receptor beta chains sequenced from a single sample in a study of radiotherapy plus CTLA-4 blockade in lung cancer. Assay used: immunoSEQ multiplex PCR; TCRdb lists only in-frame clones, some missing. The sample has 64,000 or so clones; roughly 76% are singletons. This specimen consisted of peripheral blood, obtained from a patient treated with radiotherapy plus ipilimumab. The receptors shown here come from a human donor with non-small cell lung cancer whose response to radiotherapy plus ipilimumab could not be evaluated.

V is TRBV18 and J is TRBJ2-1, with 7 bases that match TRBD2. The CDR3 spans 14 residues. Germline CDR1 and CDR2: KGHSH and LQKENI. Unmatched junction bases numbered 8, after V lost 5 bases and J lost 7 bases. The CDR3 is CASSGLAALNEQFF. CDR3 DNA sequence: TGTGCCAGCTCAGGGCTAGCGGCGCTAAATGAGCAGTTCTTC.

The gene calls are TRBV5-4 and TRBJ2-3; D is possibly TRBD1 (5 bases). The V end lost 0 bases, the J end lost 2 bases, and 10 bases lay between the germline ends. Germline CDR1 SGHNT, CDR2 YYREEE (reference sequence). The CDR3 is 15 amino acids. The CDR3 is CASSLEDRTTDTQYF. The CDR3 DNA reads TGTGCCAGCAGCTTGGAAGACAGAACCACAGATACGCAGTATTTT.

The rearrangement joins TRBV30 to TRBJ2-2; D is unclear. Germline-derived CDR1 and CDR2 are GTSNPN and SVGIG (reference sequence). V was pared by 5 bases and J by 6 bases, with 13 bases between. CDR3 length: 13 residues. CDR3 coding DNA: TGTGCCTGGTCCCCTTATCTCGCCGGGGAGCTGTTTTTT. Translation: CAWSPYLAGELFF.

This sequence joins TRBV7-2 and TRBJ1-5; D might be TRBD1 (6 bases). Trimming pared 6 bases from V and 4 bases from J, leaving 13 bases between. CDR3 length: 14 amino acids. Germline loops: CDR1 SGHTA, CDR2 FQGNSA. The CDR3 reads CASSQQGPNQPQHF. The CDR3 DNA reads as TGTGCCAGCAGTCAGCAGGGGCCAAATCAGCCCCAGCATTTT.